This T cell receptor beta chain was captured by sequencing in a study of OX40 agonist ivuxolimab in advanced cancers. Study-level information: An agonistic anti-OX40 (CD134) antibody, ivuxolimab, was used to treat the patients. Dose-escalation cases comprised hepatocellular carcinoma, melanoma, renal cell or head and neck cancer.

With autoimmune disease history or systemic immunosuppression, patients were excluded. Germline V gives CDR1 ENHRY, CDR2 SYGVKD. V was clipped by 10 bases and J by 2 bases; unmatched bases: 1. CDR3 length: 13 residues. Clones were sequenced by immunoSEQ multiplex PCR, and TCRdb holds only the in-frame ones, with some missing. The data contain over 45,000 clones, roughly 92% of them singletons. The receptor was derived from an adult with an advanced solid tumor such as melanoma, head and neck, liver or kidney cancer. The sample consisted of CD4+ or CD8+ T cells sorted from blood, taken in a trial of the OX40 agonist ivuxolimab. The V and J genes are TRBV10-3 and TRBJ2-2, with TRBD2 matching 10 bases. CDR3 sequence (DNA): TGTGCCACTAGCGGGGGAAACACCGGGGAGCTGTTTTTT. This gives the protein CATSGGNTGELFF.